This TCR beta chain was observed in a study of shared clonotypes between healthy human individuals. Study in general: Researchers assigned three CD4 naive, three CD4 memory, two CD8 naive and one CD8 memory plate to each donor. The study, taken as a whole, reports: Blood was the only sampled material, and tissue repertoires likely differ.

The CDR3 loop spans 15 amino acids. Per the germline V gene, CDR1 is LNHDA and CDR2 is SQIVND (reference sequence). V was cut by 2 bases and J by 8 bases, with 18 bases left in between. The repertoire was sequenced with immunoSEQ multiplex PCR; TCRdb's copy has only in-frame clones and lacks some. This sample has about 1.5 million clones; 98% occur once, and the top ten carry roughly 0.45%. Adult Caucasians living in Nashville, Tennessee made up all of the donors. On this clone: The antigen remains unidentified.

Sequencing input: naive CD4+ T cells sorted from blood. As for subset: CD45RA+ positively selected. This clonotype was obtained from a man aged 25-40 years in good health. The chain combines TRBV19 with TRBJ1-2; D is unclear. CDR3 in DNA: TGTGCCAGTAGTATAAACCCAGAGGACCCGAGGGGCTACACCTTC. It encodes CASSINPEDPRGYTF.